The next 31 T cell receptor beta chains were all read from a single sample in a study of T cell responses to AZD1222 COVID-19 vaccine. Assay: immunoSEQ multiplex PCR; the TCRdb copy retains only in-frame clones and omits some. The sample shows around 200,000 clones, just over 85% of them seen only once. This material consisted of peripheral blood, taken on day 0 of AZD1222 vaccination. These receptors were taken from an adult in good health.

The chain carries TRBV14 and TRBJ1-1, with a weak D call TRBD1 (6 bases). Germline V lookup: CDR1 SGHDN, CDR2 FVKESK. The V end lost 1 base, the J end lost 13 bases, and 13 bases lay between the germline ends. The CDR3 has 12 amino acids. CDR3: CASSQGGRVGFF. The CDR3 nucleotides are TGTGCCAGCAGCCAAGGGGGGCGTGTGGGTTTCTTT.

The chain is built from TRBV7-6 and TRBJ1-4; D is uncertain. Germline loops: CDR1 SGHVS, CDR2 FNYEAQ. The CDR3 is 15 amino acids. Trimming shortened V by 0 bases and J by 6 bases, and 11 bases separated the two germline ends. CDR3 residues: CASSLARIRHEKLFF. CDR3 in DNA: TGTGCCAGCAGCTTAGCGAGGATTAGGCATGAAAAACTGTTTTTT.

The gene calls are TRBV6-5 and TRBJ2-3, with 8 bases matching TRBD2. This CDR3 comprises 16 residues. V lost 4 bases, J lost 0 bases, and 6 bases stayed unmatched. From germline, CDR1 is MNHEY and CDR2 SVGAGI. The CDR3 is CASSLIAGSSTDTQYF. For the CDR3, the DNA is TGTGCCAGCAGTTTAATAGCGGGGTCTAGCACAGATACGCAGTATTTT.

As for this clone: This same CDR3 is encoded by further DNA sequences in the sample. V and J are TRBV9 and TRBJ2-5; no firm D call. The CDR3 has 13 amino acids. V was pared by 4 bases and J by 1 base, with 8 bases between. Germline CDR1 is SGDLS and CDR2 is YYNGEE. CDR3 loop: CASSPRGQETQYF. The CDR3 DNA follows: TGTGCCAGCAGCCCGCGAGGCCAAGAGACCCAGTACTTC.

J is TRBJ1-4 and V is TRBV5-5; TRBD1 matches at 7 bases. After removal of 6 bases from V and 5 bases from J, the junction contained 13 bases not matched to a gene. CDR3 length: 16 amino acids. Looked up from germline, CDR1 is SGHKS and CDR2 is YYEKEE (reference sequence). CDR3 sequence reads: CASNPSSDRRNEKLFF. CDR3 bases: TGTGCCAGCAACCCATCGTCGGACAGGCGGAATGAAAAACTGTTTTTT.

V and J are TRBV30 and TRBJ2-2; 16 bases agree with TRBD2. Per germline, CDR1 GTSNPN and CDR2 SVGIG (reference sequence). CDR3 size: 16 residues. J lost 6 bases, V lost 7 bases, and 8 bases had no gene match. CDR3 bases: TGTGCCTTTTCTTTGGGACTAGCGGGGGGGCCCGGGGAGCTGTTTTTT. Its translation is CAFSLGLAGGPGELFF. The variable domain in full, with the rest retrieved from reference TRBV30 and TRBJ2-2, is SQTIHQWPATLVQPVGSPLSLECTVEGTSNPNLYWYRQAAGRGLQLLFYSVGIGQISSEVPQNLSASRPQDRQFILSSKKLLLSDSGFYLCAFSLGLAGGPGELFFGEGSRLTVL.

The chain links TRBV30 to TRBJ2-1; TRBD1 is a possible D gene (5 bases). Per the germline V gene, CDR1 is GTSNPN and CDR2 is SVGIG (reference sequence). The CDR3 extends over 13 amino acids. The CDR3 DNA is TGTGCGTTCGACAGCAGGTTTGGGAATGAGCAGTTCTTC. Its protein is CAFDSRFGNEQFF.

Regarding this clone: This CDR3 is also generated by other DNA sequences in the sample. The V call is TRBV7-9, the J call TRBJ1-1, with TRBD1 identical over 8 bases. The germline V gene has CDR1 SEHNR and CDR2 FQNEAQ (reference sequence). This CDR3 region has 12 residues. V shed 5 bases and J 5 bases; nucleotides not matched to a gene: 1. CDR3 DNA sequence: TGTGCCAGCAGCGACAGGGGAACTGAAGCTTTCTTT. The encoded protein is CASSDRGTEAFF. The entire variable domain, with the rest obtained from reference TRBV7-9 and TRBJ1-1, is as follows: DTGVSQNPRHKITKRGQNVTFRCDPISEHNRLYWYRQTLGQGPEFLTYFQNEAQLEKSRLLSDRFSAERPKGSFSTLEIQRTEQGDSAMYLCASSDRGTEAFFGQGTRLTVV.

The V gene is TRBV6-2 or TRBV6-3, the J gene TRBJ2-7; 11 nucleotides match TRBD1. The V segment lost 6 bases and the J segment 2 bases; nucleotides outside the gene matches: 6. This CDR3 is built from 15 residues. Germline-derived CDR1 and CDR2 are MNHEY and SVGEGT. CDR3 residues: CASSPPGQGAYEQYF. In DNA form, the CDR3 reads TGTGCCAGCAGCCCACCGGGACAGGGGGCCTACGAGCAGTACTTC.

The V and J genes are TRBV7-8 and TRBJ1-1; no definite D call. This CDR3 is 15 amino acids long. CDR1 and CDR2 from the germline V gene are SGHVS and FQNEAQ. V was shortened by 1 base and J by 7 bases, with 16 bases between the two germline ends. The CDR3 sequence is CASSLGGGRIIEAFF. Written as DNA, the CDR3 is TGTGCCAGCAGCTTAGGAGGCGGGCGCATCATTGAAGCTTTCTTT.

V gene TRBV3-1 (or the pseudogene TRBV3-2) combines with J gene TRBJ1-2; D may be TRBD1 (5 bases). Germline CDR1 LGHDT, CDR2 YNNKEL (reference sequence). This CDR3 spans 15 amino acids. Trimming took off 0 bases at V and 8 bases at J, with 16 bases between the two ends. Here the CDR3 reads CASSQDPAGEGGYTF. CDR3 in DNA: TGTGCCAGCAGCCAAGATCCGGCGGGGGAAGGGGGCTACACCTTC.

The CDR3 sequence is CASSYLGVGERYGYTF. The CDR3 DNA sequence: TGTGCCAGCAGTTACCTAGGGGTGGGGGAACGATATGGCTACACCTTC. V usage is TRBV6-5 and J usage is TRBJ1-2, with a tentative D call TRBD1 (5 bases). This CDR3 is 16 amino acids long. CDR1 MNHEY and CDR2 SVGAGI come from the germline V gene. V lost 2 bases, J lost 5 bases, and 18 bases lay in between.

In nucleotides, the CDR3 is TGTGCCACCACCCGGGGGGACAGGGGGCTCAATGAGCAGTTCTTC. Protein product: CATTRGDRGLNEQFF. This chain joins TRBV15 and TRBJ2-1; 12 nucleotides line up with TRBD1. CDR1 is LNHNV and CDR2 is YYDKDF in the germline V gene (reference sequence). Trimming took 7 bases from V and 6 from J; bases not matched to a gene: 7. The CDR3 sequence is 15 residues long.

The chain carries TRBV11-2 and TRBJ2-3; D unresolved. The CDR3 extends over 14 amino acids. Deletions cut 7 bases from V and 3 bases from J, with 14 bases between. Germline V gene data show CDR1 as SGHAT and CDR2 as FQNNGV. CDR3 protein: CASNAGLMTDTQYF. In DNA form, the CDR3 reads TGTGCCAGCAACGCCGGGTTAATGACAGATACGCAGTATTTT.

In this sample, this clone turned up once. The chain links TRBV19 to TRBJ1-2, with TRBD1 matching 8 bases. V lost 6 bases, J lost 4 bases, and 7 bases stayed unmatched. Germline V gene sequence: CDR1 LNHDA, CDR2 SQIVND (reference sequence). The CDR3 has 14 amino acids. The CDR3 spells CASSTGGGLYGYTF. DNA of the CDR3: TGTGCCAGTAGCACAGGGGGGGGGCTCTATGGCTACACCTTC.

This clone was observed a handful of times. The rearrangement links TRBV6-5 to TRBJ1-1, with 9 nucleotides matching TRBD1. The V segment lost 5 bases and the J segment 4 bases; nucleotides outside the gene matches: 8. The CDR3 is made up of 15 amino acids. Germline CDR1 MNHEY, CDR2 SVGAGI. The CDR3 sequence: CASSPRGQGTTEAFF. Written as DNA, the CDR3 is TGTGCCAGCAGTCCGCGTGGACAGGGGACCACTGAAGCTTTCTTT.

The chain employs TRBV6-5 and TRBJ2-7; D is unresolved. Deletions cut 2 bases from V and 3 bases from J, with 11 bases between. The germline gives CDR1 MNHEY, CDR2 SVGAGI. The CDR3 totals 14 residues. The CDR3 reads CASSYPVGNYEQYF. As DNA, the CDR3 is TGTGCCAGCAGTTACCCGGTGGGAAACTACGAGCAGTACTTC.

The chain couples TRBV27 to TRBJ2-3; TRBD2 matches at 8 bases. The CDR3 is 16 residues long. Germline CDR1 reads MNHEY; CDR2 reads SMNVEV (reference sequence). Unmatched junction bases numbered 4, after V lost 0 bases and J lost 2 bases. The CDR3 DNA reads TGTGCCAGCAGTTTATCCCCTAGCGGGTACACAGATACGCAGTATTTT. Residues: CASSLSPSGYTDTQYF.

This clone is a singleton in its sample. CDR3 sequence: CASSPRVLDSPLHF. The CDR3 DNA is TGTGCCAGCAGTCCCAGGGTTTTGGATTCACCCCTCCACTTT. The rearrangement links TRBV2 to TRBJ1-6, with D maybe TRBD1 (5 bases). CDR1 SNHLY and CDR2 FYNNEI come from the germline V gene. Trimming left V 5 bases short and J 8 bases short, with 13 bases between. The CDR3 covers 14 residues.

CDR3 protein: CASSYVGGLKDTQYF. The CDR3 DNA reads as TGTGCCAGCAGTTACGTCGGGGGGCTTAAAGATACGCAGTATTTT. This sequence joins TRBV6-2 or TRBV6-3 and TRBJ2-3, with D possibly matching TRBD2 (7 bases). CDR1 is MNHEY and CDR2 is SVGEGT in the germline V gene. This CDR3 contains 15 residues. The V and J ends lost 2 bases and 5 bases respectively, with 14 bases between them.

V is TRBV5-1 and J is TRBJ1-6; possible D gene TRBD1, 5 bases. Deletions cut 3 bases from V and 11 bases from J, with 18 bases between. This CDR3 has 15 residues. The germline V gene encodes CDR1 SGHRS and CDR2 YFSETQ. CDR3 DNA: TGCGCCAGCAGCTCATGGGACCTTGGGGGGACACCCCTCCACTTT. Its protein is CASSSWDLGGTPLHF.

This chain uses TRBV25-1 with TRBJ1-2; 8 bases are shared with TRBD1. V lost 4 bases to trimming and J lost 6 bases; unmatched junction nucleotides: 7. The CDR3 loop spans 14 amino acids. The germline CDR1 and CDR2 sequences are MGHDK and SYGVNS. CDR3 region: CASSAAGTGNGYTF. The CDR3 DNA reads TGTGCCAGCAGTGCCGCCGGGACAGGCAATGGCTACACCTTC.

The chain links TRBV5-1 to TRBJ1-6, with D possibly being TRBD1 (5 bases). Germline CDR1 SGHRS, CDR2 YFSETQ. This CDR3 has 15 residues. V was clipped by 4 bases and J by 5 bases, with 13 bases between them. In nucleotides, the CDR3 is TGCGCCAGCAGCGCCGGGGGAAGGGATAATTCACCCCTCCACTTT. Protein sequence: CASSAGGRDNSPLHF.

The chain couples TRBV27 to TRBJ1-2; D unresolved. Germline V gene sequence: CDR1 MNHEY, CDR2 SMNVEV (reference sequence). This CDR3 has 12 residues. Trimming left V 7 bases short and J 7 bases short, with 13 bases between. The CDR3 region has the DNA TGTGCCAGCAAGTCGGAGGTAGCTGGCTACACCTTC. Amino acids: CASKSEVAGYTF.

The chain uses TRBV7-8 and TRBJ1-1; 9 nucleotides line up with TRBD1. CDR1 and CDR2 from the germline V gene are SGHVS and FQNEAQ. V shed 5 bases, J shed 2 bases, and the junction held 6 bases outside the gene matches. This CDR3 region has 15 residues. This CDR3 is CASSPRTGENTEAFF. CDR3 in DNA: TGTGCCAGCAGCCCCAGGACAGGGGAAAACACTGAAGCTTTCTTT.

The chain recombines TRBV6-4 with TRBJ2-1; D is uncertain. Trimming stripped 0 bases from V and 5 bases from J, with 5 bases between. CDR1 is MRHNA, CDR2 SNTAGT, per germline. There are 13 residues in the CDR3. The CDR3 sequence is CASSDSGNNEQFF. The CDR3 DNA sequence: TGTGCCAGCAGTGACTCAGGGAACAATGAGCAGTTCTTC.

This chain joins TRBV7-2 and TRBJ1-2; 9 nucleotides agree with TRBD1. V lost 5 bases and J lost 5; bases outside the gene matches: 12. CDR1 and CDR2 from the germline V gene are SGHTA and FQGNSA. This CDR3 region has 16 residues. CDR3 residues: CASSPRSGQGFYGYTF. CDR3 DNA sequence: TGTGCCAGCAGCCCACGCTCGGGACAGGGTTTTTATGGCTACACCTTC. The full variable domain, completed using reference TRBV7-2 and TRBJ1-2, is GAGVSQSPSNKVTEKGKDVELRCDPISGHTALYWYRQSLGQGLEFLIYFQGNSAPDKSGLPSDRFSAERTGGSVSTLTIQRTQQEDSAVYLCASSPRSGQGFYGYTFGSGTRLTVV.

The V and J genes are TRBV3-1 (or the pseudogene TRBV3-2) and TRBJ2-1; possible D gene TRBD2, 5 bases. The CDR3 totals 15 residues. Germline V gene lookup returns CDR1 LGHDT and CDR2 YNNKEL (reference sequence). V was cut by 3 bases and J by 9 bases, with 18 bases left in between. CDR3: CASSQRLHTAGEQFF. In nucleotides, the CDR3 is TGTGCCAGCAGCCAGCGCCTACACACGGCGGGTGAGCAGTTCTTC.

The chain employs TRBV28 and TRBJ2-7; D is perhaps TRBD1 (5 bases). This CDR3 spans 14 amino acids. Germline-derived CDR1 and CDR2 are MDHEN and SYDVKM. V lost 6 bases, J lost 2 bases, and 14 bases lay in between. The CDR3 DNA reads as TGTGCCAGCAGGCGCAGGGTCCCCCCCTACGAGCAGTACTTC. Its protein is CASRRRVPPYEQYF.

The chain has TRBV4-2 and TRBJ2-2; 11 bases match TRBD2. Unmatched junction bases numbered 19, after V lost 3 bases and J lost 4 bases. This CDR3 is 21 amino acids long. Per the germline V gene, CDR1 is LGHNA and CDR2 is YNFKEQ. CDR3 sequence reads: CASSQTTGARLAGGATGELFF. In DNA, the CDR3 is TGTGCCAGCAGCCAGACAACAGGGGCTCGGCTAGCGGGGGGCGCCACCGGGGAGCTGTTTTTT.

The chain has TRBV29-1 and TRBJ1-2; no clear D gene. This CDR3 comprises 13 residues. The V end was cut by 8 bases, the J end by 3 bases, with 16 bases between. CDR1 and CDR2 (germline): SQVTM, ANQGSEA. The CDR3 DNA follows: TGCAGCTCCCTGAGTGGGGTAGACTATGGCTACACCTTC. Translated: CSSLSGVDYGYTF.